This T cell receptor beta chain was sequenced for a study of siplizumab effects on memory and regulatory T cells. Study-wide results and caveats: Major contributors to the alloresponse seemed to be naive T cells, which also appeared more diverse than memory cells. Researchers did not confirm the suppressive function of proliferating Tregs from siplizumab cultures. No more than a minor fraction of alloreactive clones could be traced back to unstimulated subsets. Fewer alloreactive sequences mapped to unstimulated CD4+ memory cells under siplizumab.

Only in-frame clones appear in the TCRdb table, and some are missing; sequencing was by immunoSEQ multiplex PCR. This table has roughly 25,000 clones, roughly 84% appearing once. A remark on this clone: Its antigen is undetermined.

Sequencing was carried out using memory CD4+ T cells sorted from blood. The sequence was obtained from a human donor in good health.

The DNA of the CDR3 is TGTGCCAGCAGTTTTGTAATCGGGAGGGCCCGAAGTGAGCAGTTCTTC. Residues: CASSFVIGRARSEQFF. V and J are TRBV27 and TRBJ2-1; 8 nucleotides line up with TRBD2. The germline V gene encodes CDR1 MNHEY and CDR2 SMNVEV (reference sequence). The ends lost 3 bases at V and 9 bases at J; junction bases unmatched: 13. The CDR3 has 16 residues.